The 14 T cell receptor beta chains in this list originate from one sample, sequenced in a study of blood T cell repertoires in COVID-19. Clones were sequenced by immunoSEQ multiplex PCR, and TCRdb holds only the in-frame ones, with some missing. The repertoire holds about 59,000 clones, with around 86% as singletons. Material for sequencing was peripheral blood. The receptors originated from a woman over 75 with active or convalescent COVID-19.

This CDR3 is CASSLGQLTLYNEQFF. In DNA form, the CDR3 reads TGTGCCAGCAGTTTAGGGCAGCTCACTTTGTACAATGAGCAGTTCTTC. This rearrangement joins TRBV27 to TRBJ2-1; D not resolved. Germline-derived CDR1 and CDR2 are MNHEY and SMNVEV (reference sequence). Deletions cut 2 bases from V and 4 bases from J, with 15 bases between. CDR3 size: 16 residues.

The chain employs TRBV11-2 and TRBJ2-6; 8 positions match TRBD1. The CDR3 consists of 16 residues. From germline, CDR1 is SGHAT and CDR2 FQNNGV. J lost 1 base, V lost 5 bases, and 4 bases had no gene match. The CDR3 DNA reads TGTGCCAGCAGCCCGGACAGGGTTTCTGGGGCCAACGTCCTGACTTTC. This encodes CASSPDRVSGANVLTF. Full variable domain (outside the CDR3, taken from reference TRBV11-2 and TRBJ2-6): EAGVAQSPRYKIIEKRQSVAFWCNPISGHATLYWYQQILGQGPKLLIQFQNNGVVDDSQLPKDRFSAERLKGVDSTLKIQPAKLEDSAVYLCASSPDRVSGANVLTFGAGSRLTVL.

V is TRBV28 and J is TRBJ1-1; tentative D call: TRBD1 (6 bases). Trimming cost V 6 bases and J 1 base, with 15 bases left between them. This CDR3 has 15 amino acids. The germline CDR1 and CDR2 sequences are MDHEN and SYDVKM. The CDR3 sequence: CASSYGQLKNTEAFF. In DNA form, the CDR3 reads TGTGCCAGCAGCTATGGACAGCTTAAGAACACTGAAGCTTTCTTT.

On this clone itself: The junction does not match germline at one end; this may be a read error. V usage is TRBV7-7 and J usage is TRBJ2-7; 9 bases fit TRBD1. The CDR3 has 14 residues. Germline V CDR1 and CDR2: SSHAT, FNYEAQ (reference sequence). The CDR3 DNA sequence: TGTGCTAGCAGCTTGGGGACAGGGCTCGACGAGCAGTACTTC. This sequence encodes CASSLGTGLDEQYF. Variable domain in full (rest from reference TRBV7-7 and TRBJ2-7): GAGVSQSPRYKVTKRGQDVTLRCDPISSHATLYWYQQALGQGPEFLTYFNYEAQPDKSGLPSDRFSAERPEGSISTLTIQRTEQRDSAMYRCASSLGTGLDEQYFGPGTRLTVT.

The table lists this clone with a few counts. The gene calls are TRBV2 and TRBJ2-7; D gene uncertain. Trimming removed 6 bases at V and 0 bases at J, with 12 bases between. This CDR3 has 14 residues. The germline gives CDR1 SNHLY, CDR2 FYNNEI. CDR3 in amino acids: CASSSRGSSYEQYF. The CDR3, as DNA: TGTGCCAGCAGCTCCCGCGGTAGCTCCTACGAGCAGTACTTC.

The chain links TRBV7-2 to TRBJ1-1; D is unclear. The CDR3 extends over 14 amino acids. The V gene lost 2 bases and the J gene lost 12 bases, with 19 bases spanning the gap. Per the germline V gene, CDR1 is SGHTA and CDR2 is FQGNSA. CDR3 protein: CASSLSDGGTKTFF. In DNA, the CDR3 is TGTGCCAGCAGCTTAAGCGACGGCGGTACTAAAACTTTCTTT.

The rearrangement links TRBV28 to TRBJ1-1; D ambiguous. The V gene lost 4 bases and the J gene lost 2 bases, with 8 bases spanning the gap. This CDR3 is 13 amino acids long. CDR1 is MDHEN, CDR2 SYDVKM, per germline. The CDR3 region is CASSSPGNTEAFF. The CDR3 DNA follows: TGTGCCAGCAGTTCGCCAGGCAACACTGAAGCTTTCTTT.

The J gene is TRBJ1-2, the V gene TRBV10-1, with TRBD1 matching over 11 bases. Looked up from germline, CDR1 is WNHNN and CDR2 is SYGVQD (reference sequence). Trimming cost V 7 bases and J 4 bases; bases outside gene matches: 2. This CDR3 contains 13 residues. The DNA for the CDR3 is TGCGCCAGCACCGGGACAGGGGGCTATGGCTACACCTTC. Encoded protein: CASTGTGGYGYTF.

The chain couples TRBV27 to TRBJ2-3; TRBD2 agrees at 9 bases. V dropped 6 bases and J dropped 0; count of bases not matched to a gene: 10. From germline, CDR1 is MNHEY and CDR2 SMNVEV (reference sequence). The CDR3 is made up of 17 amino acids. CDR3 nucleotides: TGTGCCAGCAGCGGGGGTAGCGGGGGAGCTAGCACAGATACGCAGTATTTT. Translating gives CASSGGSGGASTDTQYF.

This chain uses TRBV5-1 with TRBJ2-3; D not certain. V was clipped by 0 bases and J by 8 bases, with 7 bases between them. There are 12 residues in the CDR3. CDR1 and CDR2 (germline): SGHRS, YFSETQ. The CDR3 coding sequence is TGCGCCAGCAGCTTGGATAGTTTTACGCAGTATTTT. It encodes CASSLDSFTQYF.

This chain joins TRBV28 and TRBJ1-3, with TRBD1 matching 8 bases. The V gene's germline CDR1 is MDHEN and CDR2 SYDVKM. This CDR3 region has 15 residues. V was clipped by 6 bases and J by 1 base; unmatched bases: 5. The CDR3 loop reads CASSPDRGSGNTIYF. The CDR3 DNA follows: TGTGCCAGCAGCCCCGACAGGGGATCTGGAAACACCATATATTTT.

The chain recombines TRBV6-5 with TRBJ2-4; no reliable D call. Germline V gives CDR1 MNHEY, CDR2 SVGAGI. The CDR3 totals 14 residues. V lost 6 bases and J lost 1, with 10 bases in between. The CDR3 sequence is CASSRYNAKNIQYF. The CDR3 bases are TGTGCCAGCAGCCGCTATAACGCCAAAAACATTCAGTACTTC.

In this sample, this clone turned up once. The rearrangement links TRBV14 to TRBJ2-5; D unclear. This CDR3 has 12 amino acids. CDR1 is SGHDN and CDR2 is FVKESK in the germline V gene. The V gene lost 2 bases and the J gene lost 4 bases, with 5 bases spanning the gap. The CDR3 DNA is TGTGCCAGCAGCCAATCGGTAGAGACCCAGTACTTC. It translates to CASSQSVETQYF.

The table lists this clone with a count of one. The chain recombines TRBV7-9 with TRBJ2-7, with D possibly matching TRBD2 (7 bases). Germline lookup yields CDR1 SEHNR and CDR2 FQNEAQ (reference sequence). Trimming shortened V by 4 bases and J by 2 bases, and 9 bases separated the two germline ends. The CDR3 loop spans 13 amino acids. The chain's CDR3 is CASSSGGPYEQYF. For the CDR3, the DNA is TGTGCCAGCAGCTCCGGGGGGCCCTACGAGCAGTACTTC.